A single sample is the source of the 25 T cell receptor beta chains below, sequenced in a study of T cell changes during pregnancy in multiple sclerosis. Sequenced by immunoSEQ multiplex PCR; TCRdb stores in-frame clones only, minus some. The sample lists fewer than 55,000 clones, roughly 89% occurring once. Specimen: peripheral blood, collected after pregnancy. The receptors stem from a female donor in good health, enrolled as a control in a pregnancy study.

This clone was picked up a small number of times. DNA of the CDR3: TGTGCCAGCACCATGGACGGGACAGCAGGTCCTGAAGCTTTCTTT. Translating it yields CASTMDGTAGPEAFF. The gene calls are TRBV7-9 and TRBJ1-1; 7 positions match TRBD1. The CDR3 length is 15 residues. V was pared by 7 bases and J by 6 bases, with 14 bases of the junction left unmatched. Germline V gene lookup returns CDR1 SEHNR and CDR2 FQNEAQ (reference sequence).

This clone occurred once. The chain recombines TRBV10-2 with TRBJ1-2; D is perhaps TRBD1 (5 bases). In germline, CDR1 is WSHSY, CDR2 SAAADI. This CDR3 is 11 amino acids long. Trimming pared 8 bases from V and 1 base from J, leaving 5 bases between. The CDR3: CASQGNYGYTF. The CDR3 DNA reads as TGCGCCAGCCAGGGTAACTATGGCTACACCTTC.

The chain links TRBV7-2 to TRBJ2-7, with TRBD1 as a possible D gene (5 bases). CDR1 SGHTA and CDR2 FQGNSA come from the germline V gene. The CDR3 contains 14 residues. Between the trimmed V and J ends, which lost 5 bases and 3 bases, there was a span of 14 bases. The CDR3 DNA follows: TGTGCCAGCAGCCCCCCAGGGATAAGCTACGAGCAGTACTTC. Its protein product is CASSPPGISYEQYF.

The V gene is TRBV19, the J gene TRBJ2-7; 7 bases fit TRBD1. The germline V gene has CDR1 LNHDA and CDR2 SQIVND (reference sequence). The CDR3 runs to 14 residues. V trimming: 4 bases; J trimming: 0 bases; junction bases outside the gene matches: 3. CDR3 bases: TGTGCCAGTAGTACGGGGACAGCCTCCTACGAGCAGTACTTC. This encodes CASSTGTASYEQYF.

The chain has TRBV11-1 and TRBJ1-2; 10 positions agree with TRBD1. Germline-derived CDR1 and CDR2 are SGHAT and FQDESV (reference sequence). The V segment lost 5 bases and the J segment 6 bases; nucleotides outside the gene matches: 9. The CDR3 runs to 15 residues. The CDR3 DNA follows: TGTGCCAGCAGCCGCCGGGACAGGGGTACCAATGGCTACACCTTC. Its translation is CASSRRDRGTNGYTF.

The gene calls are TRBV7-9 and TRBJ2-1; D is perhaps TRBD1 (6 bases). V lost 1 base, J lost 7 bases, and 20 bases lay in between. CDR3 size: 17 residues. Germline V gene data show CDR1 as SEHNR and CDR2 as FQNEAQ (reference sequence). This CDR3 reads CASSLVVMGAGINEQFF. CDR3 in DNA: TGTGCCAGCAGCTTAGTAGTAATGGGGGCAGGGATTAATGAGCAGTTCTTC.

The table lists this clone with a few counts. CDR3 residues: CASSQETSGPYNEQFF. The DNA of the CDR3 is TGTGCCAGCAGCCAAGAAACTAGCGGTCCCTACAATGAGCAGTTCTTC. The chain combines TRBV4-2 with TRBJ2-1, with 8 bases that match TRBD2. The length of the CDR3 is 16 residues. Trimming took 0 bases from V and 2 from J; bases not matched to a gene: 3. CDR1 LGHNA and CDR2 YNFKEQ come from the germline V gene.

The chain's CDR3 is CASSARGVGDEQYF. The CDR3 nucleotides read TGTGCCAGCAGCGCCAGGGGAGTGGGAGACGAGCAGTACTTC. The V and J genes are TRBV9 and TRBJ2-7; possible D gene TRBD1, 6 bases. V dropped 3 bases and J dropped 5 bases, with 15 bases sitting between them. The germline V gene has CDR1 SGDLS and CDR2 YYNGEE. The CDR3 has 14 residues.

The V and J genes are TRBV29-1 and TRBJ1-1; D gene ambiguous. The CDR3 covers 10 residues. Trimming cost V 4 bases and J 7 bases, with 7 bases left between them. Germline-derived CDR1 and CDR2 are SQVTM and ANQGSEA. The CDR3 sequence is CSVGDIEAFF. The CDR3 nucleotides are TGCAGCGTTGGTGACATTGAAGCTTTCTTT.

The V call is TRBV20-1, the J call TRBJ2-5, with TRBD2 matching over 10 bases. The length of the CDR3 is 11 residues. Per the germline V gene, CDR1 is DFQATT and CDR2 is SNEGSKA (reference sequence). The CDR3 DNA reads TGCAGGCCAACTAGCGGGGATACCCAGTACTTC. Translating it yields CRPTSGDTQYF.

The gene calls are TRBV19 and TRBJ2-5; tentatively, D is TRBD2 (6 bases). Trimming stripped 2 bases from V and 4 bases from J, with 23 bases between. The CDR3 is 18 amino acids. The germline gives CDR1 LNHDA, CDR2 SQIVND (reference sequence). This CDR3 reads CASSIIGSLGGGGETQYF. The CDR3 bases are TGTGCCAGTAGTATAATTGGGTCTCTCGGGGGAGGAGGAGAGACCCAGTACTTC.

The chain recombines TRBV4-2 with TRBJ2-3; a possible D gene is TRBD1 (5 bases). Germline assignment: CDR1 LGHNA and CDR2 YNFKEQ. This CDR3 region has 16 residues. Trimming took off 0 bases at V and 2 bases at J, with 12 bases between the two ends. The CDR3 DNA is TGTGCCAGCAGCCAAGAGAGACAGTCCCTCACAGATACGCAGTATTTT. It is translated as CASSQERQSLTDTQYF.

The chain has TRBV6-4 and TRBJ2-2, with D maybe TRBD1 (5 bases). Germline V gene data show CDR1 as MRHNA and CDR2 as SNTAGT. The CDR3 runs to 13 residues. V shed 7 bases and J shed 7 bases, with 13 bases lying between them. Written as DNA, the CDR3 is TGTGCCAGCACCGAAGCGCAGGGCGGGGAGCTGTTTTTT. It is translated as CASTEAQGGELFF.

CDR3 nucleotide sequence: TGTGCCAGCAGTCCAGGACAGCAAGAGACCCAGTACTTC. Protein sequence: CASSPGQQETQYF. The chain combines TRBV27 with TRBJ2-5, with a possible D match to TRBD1 (6 bases). CDR3 size: 13 residues. Trimming took off 5 bases at V and 2 bases at J, with 9 bases between the two ends. Germline V gene lookup returns CDR1 MNHEY and CDR2 SMNVEV (reference sequence).

The sample holds one count of this clone. V and J are TRBV6-1 and TRBJ1-1; D perhaps matches TRBD1 (5 bases). The V end lost 7 bases, the J end lost 4 bases, and 19 bases lay between the germline ends. Germline values: CDR1 MNHNS, CDR2 SASEGT. The CDR3 sequence is 15 residues long. DNA of the CDR3: TGTGCCAGCATTTTCGCCCCCAGGGAAGGCACTGAAGCTTTCTTT. Translated: CASIFAPREGTEAFF.

The chain links TRBV6-1 to TRBJ2-2, with 8 bases fitting TRBD1. Trimming at V came to 6 bases and at J to 3 bases, leaving 3 bases not matched to a gene. Germline CDR1 MNHNS, CDR2 SASEGT. This CDR3 contains 14 residues. The CDR3: CASSVTGDTGELFF. The DNA of the CDR3 is TGTGCCAGCAGCGTGACAGGGGACACCGGGGAGCTGTTTTTT.

This clone was observed once. The chain is built from TRBV4-3 and TRBJ2-3; a possible D gene is TRBD2 (7 bases). V lost 3 bases and J 0 bases, leaving 16 bases between the germline ends. The CDR3 sequence is 17 residues long. Germline CDR1 reads LGHNA; CDR2 reads YSLEER. The chain's CDR3 is CASSQRWGGLSTDTQYF. CDR3 DNA: TGCGCCAGCAGCCAGAGATGGGGGGGCTTGAGCACAGATACGCAGTATTTT.

This chain links TRBV4-1 with TRBJ2-7; D gene ambiguous. The CDR3 sequence is 15 residues long. Deletions cut 4 bases from V and 2 bases from J, with 15 bases between. CDR1 MGHRA and CDR2 YSYEKL come from the germline V gene. DNA for the CDR3: TGCGCCAGCAGCCCTCCGCTGAGCAACCCCTACGAGCAGTACTTC. Translating gives CASSPPLSNPYEQYF.

The rearrangement uses TRBV10-3 and TRBJ1-3; D is perhaps TRBD1 (6 bases). Germline CDR1 ENHRY, CDR2 SYGVKD. Trimming shortened V by 8 bases and J by 4 bases, and 12 bases separated the two germline ends. This CDR3 spans 13 amino acids. Written as DNA, the CDR3 is TGTGCCATCCGCAAACAGGGAGGAAACACCATATATTTT. Residues: CAIRKQGGNTIYF.

The V gene is TRBV25-1, the J gene TRBJ2-1, with D perhaps TRBD1 (6 bases). The CDR3 runs to 13 residues. Germline CDR1 is MGHDK and CDR2 is SYGVNS. V dropped 4 bases and J dropped 5 bases, with 9 bases sitting between them. Written as DNA, the CDR3 is TGTGCCAGCAGTGGGGCAGGGGACAATGAGCAGTTCTTC. Amino acids: CASSGAGDNEQFF.

Worth noting for this clone: In the same sample, other DNA sequences code for this CDR3. This chain links TRBV2 with TRBJ1-2, with 8 bases that match TRBD1. Trimming took 2 bases from V and 4 from J; bases not matched to a gene: 3. Per germline, CDR1 SNHLY and CDR2 FYNNEI. The length of the CDR3 is 14 residues. CDR3 loop: CASSEQGAFYGYTF. The CDR3 nucleotides are TGTGCCAGCAGTGAACAGGGGGCCTTCTATGGCTACACCTTC.

The chain is built from TRBV5-3 and TRBJ2-2, with TRBD1 matching over 7 bases. TRBV5-3 is flagged as an ORF with uncertain function. The CDR3 spans 13 residues. The J segment lost 8 bases and the V segment lost 4 bases, leaving 5 bases of the junction unmatched. For the CDR3, the DNA is TGTGCCAGAAGCACAGGGGTAACGGGGGAGCTGTTTTTT. Translating gives CARSTGVTGELFF.

CDR3 nucleotides: TGTGCCAGCAGTGACCGGGACTTTTCCGAGCAGTACTTC. This encodes CASSDRDFSEQYF. The chain combines TRBV6-1 with TRBJ2-7; D is perhaps TRBD2 (6 bases). The CDR3 contains 13 residues. V was clipped by 3 bases and J by 6 bases, with 12 bases between them. Germline V gene sequence: CDR1 MNHNS, CDR2 SASEGT.

V and J are TRBV5-1 and TRBJ1-2; TRBD1 matches at 9 bases. The CDR3 loop spans 14 amino acids. V was pared by 4 bases and J by 2 bases, with 3 bases of the junction left unmatched. Germline V gives CDR1 SGHRS, CDR2 YFSETQ. In DNA form, the CDR3 reads TGCGCCAGCAGCACAGGGACAGGGAACTATGGCTACACCTTC. It translates to CASSTGTGNYGYTF.

The V and J genes are TRBV5-4 and TRBJ1-3, with a weak D call TRBD1 (6 bases). This CDR3 comprises 16 residues. Germline CDR1 is SGHNT and CDR2 is YYREEE (reference sequence). V lost 0 bases, J lost 1 base, and 11 bases lay in between. CDR3 loop: CASSLVGAPSGNTIYF. The CDR3 DNA is TGTGCCAGCAGCTTGGTGGGGGCTCCATCTGGAAACACCATATATTTT.